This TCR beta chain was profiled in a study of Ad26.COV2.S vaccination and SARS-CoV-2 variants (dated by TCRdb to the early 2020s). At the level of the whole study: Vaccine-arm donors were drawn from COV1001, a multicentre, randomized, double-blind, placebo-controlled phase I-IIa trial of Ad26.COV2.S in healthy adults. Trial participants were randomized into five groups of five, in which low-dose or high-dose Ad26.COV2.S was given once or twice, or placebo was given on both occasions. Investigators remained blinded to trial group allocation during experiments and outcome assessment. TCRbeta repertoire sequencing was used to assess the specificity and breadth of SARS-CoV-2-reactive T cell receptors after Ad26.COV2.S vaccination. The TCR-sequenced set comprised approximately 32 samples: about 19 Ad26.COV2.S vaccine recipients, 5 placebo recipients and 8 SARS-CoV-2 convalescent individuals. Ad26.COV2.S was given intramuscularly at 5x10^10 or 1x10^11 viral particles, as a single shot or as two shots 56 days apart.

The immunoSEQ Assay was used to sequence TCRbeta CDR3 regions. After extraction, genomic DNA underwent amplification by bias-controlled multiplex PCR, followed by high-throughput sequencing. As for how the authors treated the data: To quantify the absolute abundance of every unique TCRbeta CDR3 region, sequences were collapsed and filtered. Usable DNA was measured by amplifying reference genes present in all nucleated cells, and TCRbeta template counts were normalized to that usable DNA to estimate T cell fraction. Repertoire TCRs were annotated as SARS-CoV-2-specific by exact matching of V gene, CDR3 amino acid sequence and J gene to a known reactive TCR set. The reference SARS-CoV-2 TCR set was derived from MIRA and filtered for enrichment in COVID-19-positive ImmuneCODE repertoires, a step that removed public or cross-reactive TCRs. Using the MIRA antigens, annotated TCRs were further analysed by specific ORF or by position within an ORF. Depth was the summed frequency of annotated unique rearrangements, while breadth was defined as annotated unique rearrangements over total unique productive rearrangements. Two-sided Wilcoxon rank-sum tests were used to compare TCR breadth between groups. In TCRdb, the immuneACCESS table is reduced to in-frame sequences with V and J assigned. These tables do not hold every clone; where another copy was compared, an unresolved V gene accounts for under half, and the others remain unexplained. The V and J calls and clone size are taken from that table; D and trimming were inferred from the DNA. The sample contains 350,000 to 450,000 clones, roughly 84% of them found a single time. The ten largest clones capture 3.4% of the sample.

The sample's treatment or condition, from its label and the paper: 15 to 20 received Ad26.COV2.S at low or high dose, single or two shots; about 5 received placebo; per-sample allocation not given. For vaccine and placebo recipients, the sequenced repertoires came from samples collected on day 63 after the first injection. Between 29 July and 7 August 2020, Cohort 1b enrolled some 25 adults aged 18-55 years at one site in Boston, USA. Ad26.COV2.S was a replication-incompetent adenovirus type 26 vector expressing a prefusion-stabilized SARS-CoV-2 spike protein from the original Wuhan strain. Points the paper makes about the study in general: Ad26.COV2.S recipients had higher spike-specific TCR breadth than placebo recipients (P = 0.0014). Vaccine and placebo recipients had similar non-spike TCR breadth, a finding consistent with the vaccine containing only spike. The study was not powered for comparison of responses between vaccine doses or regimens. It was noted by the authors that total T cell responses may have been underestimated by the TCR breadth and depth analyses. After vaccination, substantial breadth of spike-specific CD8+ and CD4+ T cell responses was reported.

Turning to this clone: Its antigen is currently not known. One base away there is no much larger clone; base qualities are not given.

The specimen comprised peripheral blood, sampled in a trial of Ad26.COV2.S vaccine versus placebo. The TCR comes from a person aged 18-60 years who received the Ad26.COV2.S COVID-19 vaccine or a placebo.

CDR3 region: CASERVGQGINNEQFF. The DNA reads as follows: TGTGCCAGCGAAAGGGTCGGACAGGGTATCAACAATGAGCAGTTCTTC. The rearrangement joined TRBV2 to TRBJ2-1, with 8 middle bases fitting TRBD1. The germline V gene provides CDR1 SNHLY and CDR2 FYNNEI. Trimming accounts for 8 bases at V and 5 bases at J, while the number of junction bases matched to no gene is 14. The CDR3, cysteine through phenylalanine, is 16 amino acids long. Only the CDR3 region is kept as DNA, spanning 48 bases read in frame from base 1.